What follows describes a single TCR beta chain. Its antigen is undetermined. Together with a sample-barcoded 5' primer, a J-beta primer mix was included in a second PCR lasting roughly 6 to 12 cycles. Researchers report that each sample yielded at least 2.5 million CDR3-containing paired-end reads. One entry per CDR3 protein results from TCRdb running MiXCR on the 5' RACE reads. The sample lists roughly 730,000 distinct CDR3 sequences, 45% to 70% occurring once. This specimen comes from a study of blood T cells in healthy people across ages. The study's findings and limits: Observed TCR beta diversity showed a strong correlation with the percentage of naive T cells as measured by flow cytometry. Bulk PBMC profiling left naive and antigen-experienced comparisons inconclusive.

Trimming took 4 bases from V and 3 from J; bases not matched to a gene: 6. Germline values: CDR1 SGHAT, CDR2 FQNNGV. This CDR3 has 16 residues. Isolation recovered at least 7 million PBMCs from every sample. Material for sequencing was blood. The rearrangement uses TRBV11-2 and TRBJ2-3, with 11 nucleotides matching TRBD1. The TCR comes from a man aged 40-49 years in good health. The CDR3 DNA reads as TGTGCCAGCAGCTGGCTCGGACAGGGGGCAACAGATACGCAGTATTTT. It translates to CASSWLGQGATDTQYF.